This T cell receptor (beta chain) was captured in a study of blood T cell repertoires in COVID-19. Study context: Samples of COVID-19 (acute and convalescent) were obtained from the United States, Italy and Spain.

Germline CDR1 is MNHEY and CDR2 is SVGAGI. This CDR3 comprises 16 residues. Study members were between about 18 and 100 years old and lived in approximately 25 US regions. Categorization into cohorts depended on clinical history that participants reported. Concerning this clone: At one of its ends the junction is not consistent with the germline gene, which may arise from a read error.

Source study methods: Scientists estimated how many nucleated cells there were by amplifying reference gene primers. Here immunoSEQ multiplex PCR was the method, and the copy in TCRdb shows in-frame clones only, minus some. The V and J calls and the clone size are those of that table, but D and trimming were determined from the DNA. The sample lists hundreds of thousands of clones; 85% to 90% were seen once. The sequencing input was PBMCs or T cells enriched from blood (not recorded which). This rearrangement joins TRBV6-5 to TRBJ2-7; D possibly corresponds to TRBD1 (6 bases). The TCR was taken from a man in his late teens or twenties who had recovered from COVID-19. The CDR3 loop is CASSNSYRVDENEQYF. For the CDR3, the DNA is TGTGCCAGCAGTAACTCTTACAGGGTCGACGAGAACGAGCAGTACTTC.